The T cell receptor (beta chain) described here comes from a study of graft-versus-host responses after intestinal transplantation. For the study at large: Each of the recipients got a multivisceral, liver-intestinal, or isolated intestinal transplant. Regarding the study as a whole: Recipient bone marrow held GvH clones, some seen earlier in ileum or blood.

About this clone itself: The antigen is undetermined.

Clones were read by immunoSEQ multiplex PCR, and TCRdb kept only the in-frame ones, dropping some. Among about 100,000 clones, roughly 91% were seen once, and the ten largest hold roughly 0.2%. CDR3 length: 19 residues. The J segment lost 0 bases and the V segment lost 1 base, leaving 10 bases of the junction unmatched. Germline CDR1 reads SGHTA; CDR2 reads FQGTGA. This sample comprised unstimulated CD4+ T cells sorted from spleen or lymph node cells, obtained before transplant. The sequence came from a human donor who was the organ donor for an intestinal transplant. The chain joins TRBV7-3 to TRBJ1-4, with TRBD1 matching over 8 bases. CDR3 loop: CASSLITGQGGATNEKLFF. The CDR3 DNA follows: TGTGCCAGCAGCTTAATAACTGGACAGGGTGGAGCAACTAATGAAAAACTGTTTTTT.